Below, 5 T cell receptor beta chains from the same sample are listed, as sequenced in a study of shared clonotypes between healthy human individuals. Profiled with immunoSEQ multiplex PCR; TCRdb holds only in-frame clones, not every one. The sample has 330,000 or so clones; about 70% are singletons. Sequenced input: memory CD4+ T cells sorted from blood. The subset denotes: CD45RA-negative fraction. The receptors here all came from a man younger than 45 in good health.

The chain is built from TRBV14 and TRBJ2-7; 12 nucleotides match TRBD2. CDR3 size: 15 residues. With V trimmed by 4 bases and J by 7 bases, 8 bases remained unmatched. The germline V gene encodes CDR1 SGHDN and CDR2 FVKESK. CDR3 nucleotides: TGTGCCAGCAGCCGTCGACTAGCGGGAGACCCTGAGCAGTACTTC. It codes for CASSRRLAGDPEQYF.

This chain connects TRBV5-1 to TRBJ2-6; 9 nucleotides agree with TRBD1. The ends lost 3 bases at V and 2 bases at J; junction bases unmatched: 9. The CDR3 is 18 residues long. The germline gives CDR1 SGHRS, CDR2 YFSETQ. The chain's CDR3 is CASSYPGQGGTGANVLTF. In DNA form, the CDR3 reads TGCGCCAGCAGCTATCCGGGACAGGGAGGAACTGGGGCCAACGTCCTGACTTTC.

This clone was seen once. The CDR3 spells CASSRTTATYEQYF. CDR3 nucleotides: TGTGCCAGTAGTAGAACGACAGCGACCTACGAGCAGTACTTC. The chain links TRBV19 to TRBJ2-7; D is possibly TRBD1 (5 bases). Trimming pared 4 bases from V and 2 bases from J, leaving 12 bases between. The CDR3 is 14 residues long. Germline loops: CDR1 LNHDA, CDR2 SQIVND (reference sequence).

The rearrangement joins TRBV6-5 to TRBJ2-7; 9 positions agree with TRBD2. The J call may be faulty, since TRBJ2-1 better matches the DNA end. The CDR3 runs 16 residues. Germline V gene sequence: CDR1 MNHEY, CDR2 SVGAGI. The CDR3 spells CASSYPTGGRGNEQFF. The CDR3 coding sequence is TGTGCCAGCAGTTACCCGACTGGCGGGAGGGGGAATGAGCAGTTCTTC.

V gene TRBV6-1 combines with J gene TRBJ2-1; 8 nucleotides match TRBD1. The CDR3 runs 15 residues. The J segment lost 10 bases and the V segment lost 6 bases, leaving 14 bases of the junction unmatched. Germline V CDR1 and CDR2: MNHNS, SASEGT. The CDR3 DNA follows: TGTGCCAGCAGGTGGGAAGGGACAGGCGTTGGGGAGCAGTTCTTC. Protein product: CASRWEGTGVGEQFF.